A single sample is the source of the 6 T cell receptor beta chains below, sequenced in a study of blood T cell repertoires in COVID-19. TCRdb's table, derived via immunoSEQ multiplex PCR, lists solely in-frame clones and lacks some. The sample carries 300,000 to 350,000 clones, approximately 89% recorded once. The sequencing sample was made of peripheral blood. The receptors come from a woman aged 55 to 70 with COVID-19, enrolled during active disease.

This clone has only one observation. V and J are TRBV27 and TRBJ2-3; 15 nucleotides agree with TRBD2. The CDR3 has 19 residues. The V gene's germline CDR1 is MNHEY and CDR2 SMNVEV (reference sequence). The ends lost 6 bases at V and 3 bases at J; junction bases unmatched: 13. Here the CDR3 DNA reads TGTGCCAGCAGCGGACTAGCGGGGGGGGGAGGACAAGTGACAGATACGCAGTATTTT. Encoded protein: CASSGLAGGGGQVTDTQYF.

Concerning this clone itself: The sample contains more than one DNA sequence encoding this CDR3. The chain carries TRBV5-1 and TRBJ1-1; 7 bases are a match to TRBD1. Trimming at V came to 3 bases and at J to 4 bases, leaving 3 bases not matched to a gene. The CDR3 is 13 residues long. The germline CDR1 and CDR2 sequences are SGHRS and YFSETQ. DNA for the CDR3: TGCGCCAGCAGCTCTCAGGGGGGCACTGAAGCTTTCTTT. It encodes CASSSQGGTEAFF.

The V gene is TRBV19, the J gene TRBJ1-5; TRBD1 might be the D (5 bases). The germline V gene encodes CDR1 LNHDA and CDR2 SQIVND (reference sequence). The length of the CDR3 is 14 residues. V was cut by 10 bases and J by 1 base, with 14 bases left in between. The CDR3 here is CATSHRGSNQPQHF. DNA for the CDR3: TGTGCCACCTCCCACCGGGGGAGCAATCAGCCCCAGCATTTT.

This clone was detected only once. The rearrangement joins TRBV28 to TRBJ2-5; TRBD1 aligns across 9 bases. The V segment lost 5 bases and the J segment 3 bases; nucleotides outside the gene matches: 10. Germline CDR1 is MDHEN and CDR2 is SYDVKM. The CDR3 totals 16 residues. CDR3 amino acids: CASSVQPTGGKETQYF. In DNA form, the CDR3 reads TGTGCCAGCAGTGTACAACCTACAGGGGGCAAAGAGACCCAGTACTTC.

The CDR3 nucleotides are TGTGCCAGCAGTGAAGTTGGGACAGGGGTATCCTACGAGCAGTACTTC. Protein: CASSEVGTGVSYEQYF. The chain carries TRBV25-1 and TRBJ2-7, with 10 bases fitting TRBD1. This CDR3 comprises 16 residues. Germline V gene lookup returns CDR1 MGHDK and CDR2 SYGVNS. V gave up 2 bases and J gave up 1 base; unmatched junction bases: 5.

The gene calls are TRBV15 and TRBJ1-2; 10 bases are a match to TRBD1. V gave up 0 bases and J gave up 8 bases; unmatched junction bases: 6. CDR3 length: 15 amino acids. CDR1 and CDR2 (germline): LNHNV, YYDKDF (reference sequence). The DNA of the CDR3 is TGTGCCACCAGCAGAGAGGGACAGGGGATGAGAGGCTACACCTTC. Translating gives CATSREGQGMRGYTF.